One and the same sample provided the 5 T cell receptor delta chains below, sequenced in a study of fetal and pediatric gammadelta thymocytes. TCRdb reran clone calling via CATT on the reads. The profile shows 500 to 700 delta-chain clones, roughly 30% of them singletons. Fetal thymuses were obtained at 14 to 22 weeks estimated gestational age from elective pregnancy terminations. The sample comprised Vgamma9Vdelta2 gamma-delta T cells from the thymus. The subset here: sorted CD3+gammadeltaTCR+Vgamma9+Vdelta2+ thymocytes. The origin of the receptors is a human fetus.

This clone was observed a few times. A single base is all that separates this from a far larger clone, so a read error is likely. Different DNA sequences within this sample yield the same CDR3. This chain connects TRDV2 to TRDJ1; 11 bases fit TRDD3. V lost 1 base, J lost 3 bases, and 0 bases stayed unmatched. Germline V CDR1 and CDR2: GEAIGNYY, EKD. This CDR3 spans 14 amino acids. CDR3 coding DNA: TGTGCCTGTGACACTGGGGGATACGCCGATAAACTCATCTTT. Translated, it gives CACDTGGYADKLIF.

As to this clone: This likely traces to a read error, being one base from a far larger clone. V gene TRDV2 combines with J gene TRDJ1; possible D gene TRDD3, 5 bases. Germline CDR1 reads GEAIGNYY; CDR2 reads EKD. The CDR3 sequence is 13 residues long. CDR3 DNA: TGTGCCTGTGACACCGGGGGCCCCGATAGACTCATCTTT. It encodes CACDTGGPDRLIF.

The chain recombines TRDV2 with TRDJ3; TRDD3 agrees at 7 bases. TCRdb does not report a J gene; here it was assigned by matching the DNA to germline references. Losses at the gene ends were 1 base for V and 2 bases for J; bases not matched to a gene: 1. Germline V gene sequence: CDR1 GEAIGNYY, CDR2 EKD. The CDR3 spans 16 residues. In nucleotides, the CDR3 is TGTGCCTGTGACACGGGGGATGCCTGGGACACCCGACAGATGTTTTTC. Translation gives CACDTGDAWDTRQMFF.

Regarding this clone: With only one base between it and a far larger clone, this is likely a read error. Other DNA variants within this sample encode the same CDR3. This chain joins TRDV2 and TRDJ3, with D perhaps TRDD2 (7 bases). CDR1 is GEAIGNYY and CDR2 is EKD in the germline V gene. The length of the CDR3 is 18 residues. The CDR3 DNA follows: TGTGCCTGTGACACCTGGGGGCCTTCCTCCTGGGACACCCGACAGATGTTTTTT. Its protein is CACDTWGPSSWDTRQMFF.

Turning to this clone: This likely came from a read error, as a far larger clone is one base away. The sample holds other DNA sequences that translate to the same CDR3. This chain joins TRDV2 and TRDJ1, with TRDD3 matching over 9 bases. Germline loops: CDR1 GEAIGNYY, CDR2 EKD. The J segment lost 0 bases and the V segment lost 3 bases, leaving 1 base of the junction unmatched. The CDR3 consists of 14 residues. The CDR3 region has the DNA TGTGCCTGTGACCCTGGGGGATACACCGATAAACTCATCTTT. Residues: CACDPGGYTDKLIF.